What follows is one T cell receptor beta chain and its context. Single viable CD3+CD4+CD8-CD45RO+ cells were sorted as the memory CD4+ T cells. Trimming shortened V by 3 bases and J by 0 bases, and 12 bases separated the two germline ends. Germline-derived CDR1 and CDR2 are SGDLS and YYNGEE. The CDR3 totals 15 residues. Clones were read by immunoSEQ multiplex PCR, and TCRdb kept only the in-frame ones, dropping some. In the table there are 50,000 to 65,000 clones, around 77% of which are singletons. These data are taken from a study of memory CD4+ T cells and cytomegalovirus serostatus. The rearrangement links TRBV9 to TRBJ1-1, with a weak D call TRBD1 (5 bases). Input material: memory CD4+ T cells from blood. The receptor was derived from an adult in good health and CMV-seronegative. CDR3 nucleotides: TGTGCCAGCAGCGACCGGGACCTAGTGAACACTGAAGCTTTCTTT. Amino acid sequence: CASSDRDLVNTEAFF.